The clone carrying this TCR beta chain has just a few counts. The antigen is undetermined. The germline V gene has CDR1 SGHDT and CDR2 YYEEEE. The CDR3 has 14 residues. The V segment lost 4 bases and the J segment 5 bases; nucleotides outside the gene matches: 7. Genomic DNA templated the TCR beta VDJ and CDR3 profiling. MiXCR, run by TCRdb on the reads, gives a single entry per CDR3 protein. The sample contains 130,000 or so distinct CDR3 sequences, less than 45% of which appear only once. These data are taken from a study of CD8+CD57+ T cells in acquired aplastic anemia. Study context: Each DNA sample taken from sorted CD4+ and CD8+ cells came to 3 to 3.5 ug on average. In CD4+ cells, healthy donors produced an average of approximately 11 million reads.

Study-level results: The study identified under 30 CD8+ CDR3 sequences shared by patients and controls.

This clonotype originated in a human donor in good health, serving as a control. V and J are TRBV5-6 and TRBJ1-1; TRBD1 matches at 8 bases. Specimen: sorted CD4+, CD8+, or CD8+CD57+ T cells (not recorded which) from PBMCs. CDR3 sequence (DNA): TGTGCCAGCAGCCGAAACAGGGGGATAACTGAAGCTTTCTTT. Translation: CASSRNRGITEAFF.